This T cell receptor beta chain was observed in a study of beta chain features in type 1 diabetes. Findings and caveats of the study: Overrepresentation of cells with high TCR expression could result from cDNA sequencing.

The V gene end was trimmed by 4 bases and the J gene end by 6 bases; junction bases not matched to a gene: 9. CDR1 is SGHTA and CDR2 is FQGNSA in the germline V gene. There are 15 residues in the CDR3. Reverse transcription of all isolated RNA meant that expressed TCRB transcripts were sequenced. Profiled with immunoSEQ multiplex PCR; TCRdb holds only in-frame clones, not every one. The sample shows about 930,000 clones, roughly a sixth of them seen only once. This clone was picked up a small number of times. Its antigen remains unidentified. V gene TRBV7-2 combines with J gene TRBJ2-1; TRBD2 matches 7 bases. The source material was naive CD4+ T cells from blood. The sequence derives from a young woman in good health. This chain's CDR3 is CASSSAPAGSNEQFF. DNA for the CDR3: TGTGCCAGCAGCTCGGCCCCAGCGGGGAGCAATGAGCAGTTCTTC.